The present entry profiles one TCR beta chain with its context. This specimen belongs to a study of blood T cell repertoires in COVID-19. Study-wide background: The samples span acute and convalescent COVID-19 from the United States, Italy and Spain. PBMCs, B-cell-depleted T cells, or T cells were the source of the cDNA or gDNA that made up the material.

Germline loops: CDR1 MGHRA, CDR2 YSYEKL. The CDR3 contains 16 residues. The V and J ends lost 2 bases and 6 bases, in that order; junction bases with no gene match: 9. How the authors handled the data: Estimated nucleated cell counts came from reference gene primer amplification. The repertoire was sequenced with immunoSEQ multiplex PCR; TCRdb's copy has only in-frame clones and lacks some. For V, J and clone size, that table is used; D and trimming come from the DNA. The data show approximately 230,000 clones, with 88% seen just once and around 1.4% held by the top ten. The TCR sequence derives from a man at least 80 years old with acute or convalescent COVID-19. Sequenced sample: peripheral blood. The rearrangement links TRBV4-1 to TRBJ1-5, with TRBD1 identical over 8 bases. CDR3 region: CASSQQTAGTGQPQHF. In DNA, the CDR3 is TGCGCCAGCAGCCAACAAACCGCAGGGACAGGTCAGCCCCAGCATTTT.